This entry describes one T cell receptor (beta chain). Its cognate antigen has yet to be identified. The sample holds no much larger clone one base away, and base qualities are not on file. The immunoSEQ Assay, a bias-controlled multiplex PCR, was used to amplify TCRbeta CDR3 regions from genomic DNA. For the original study's pipeline: Nucleated cell counts per sample were estimated from amplification of reference gene primers within the assay. To quantify the absolute abundance of each unique TCRbeta CDR3 rearrangement, sequence reads were collapsed and filtered. For each sample, productive Simpson clonality was calculated as the square root of Simpson's diversity index across productive rearrangements. Drawn from immuneACCESS, this table holds only the in-frame rearrangements with V and J called that TCRdb kept. Clones are partly lost; checked studies trace under half to an unresolved V gene and leave the rest unexplained. The V and J calls and the clone size are those of that table, but D and trimming were determined from the DNA. This sample comprises about 160,000 clones, roughly 85% of them detected only once. In total, the top ten clones hold 15% to 20% of the sample.

This sample was taken from a study of blood T cell repertoires in COVID-19 (dated by TCRdb to 2018 to 2020). A note on the overall study: Samples from collaborators originated in the United States, Italy and Spain and spanned both the acute and convalescent phases of COVID-19. The material from the prospective study consisted of cDNA or gDNA derived from T cells, B-cell-depleted T cells, or PBMCs. Deeply sampled blood TCRbeta repertoires from subjects exposed to, actively infected with, or recovered from COVID-19 were included in the dataset. The repertoires were released in a freely available public database intended as a resource for research on the immune response to SARS-CoV-2. The samples were drawn from two sources: the first 160 participants of the ongoing ImmuneRACE study, and 1,000 to 1,500 subjects contributed by 6 global collaborators. A de-identified subject ID, COVID-19 status, age in years and sex were almost always included in the sample metadata. HLA class I and class II types, where available, came from metadata supplied by the sample provider rather than from assay-based typing.

Enrolling through a virtual design, the prospective study's participants ranged in age from roughly 18 to 95 years and lived across around 25 United States geographic areas. To assign participants to cohorts, the prospective study relied on clinical history that participants themselves reported in a screening survey and a study questionnaire. ImmuneRACE Cohort 3 recovered participants were defined by two consecutive negative NP/OP PCR tests, healthcare professional clearance, or symptom resolution. Each participant in the prospective study had whole blood, serum and a nasopharyngeal or oropharyngeal swab collected by mobile phlebotomists. Prospective study participants could optionally give additional blood draws and questionnaires over a roughly 2-month period. Prospective study blood samples were shipped either frozen or at room temperature before DNA extraction. Relative to germline, V is 3 bases shorter and J is 3 bases shorter, with 6 bases between their ends. Measured from the cysteine to the phenylalanine, the CDR3 is 13 residues long. Here the CDR3 DNA is all that survives: 39 bases in frame from base 1. CDR1 and CDR2 (MDHEN, SYDVKM) derive from the germline V gene.

Results the study describes overall, beyond this receptor: The amount of clinical and demographic metadata varied by source and participant and was provided uncurated.

The receptor was derived from a man between 60 and 75 years old who had recovered from COVID-19. The chain joins TRBV28 to TRBJ2-1; the best D guess is TRBD1, with 5 bases matching. Sequencing input: PBMCs or T cells enriched from blood (not recorded which). The DNA reads TGTGCCAGCAGTTTTCAGGGCTACAATGAGCAGTTCTTC. Its product reads: CASSFQGYNEQFF.